The rows below give T cell receptor beta chains drawn from one sample of a study of identical twins. One entry per CDR3 protein, called by TCRdb with MiXCR from the 5' RACE reads. Counted here are about 340,000 distinct CDR3 sequences, about 9% occurring once; the ten biggest clones make up under 9.5%. Sequenced input: naive T cells sorted from blood. Receptors were obtained from a woman in her forties or fifties in good health. The CDR3 runs from the conserved cysteine through the conserved F or W. Each record gives: D gene, clone size, V gene, J gene, CDR3 DNA, CDR3 protein. D genes are given only for firm matches. Where a row states a size, it is once, few, many or the class of an expanded clone; other rows omit it.

D gene: TRBD2; clone size: few; V gene: TRBV7-2; J gene: TRBJ2-1; CDR3 DNA: TGTGCCAGCAGCTTGGGGGGGCGGGAGGCGCAGTTCTTC; CDR3 protein: CASSLGGREAQFF
D gene: .; clone size: .; V gene: TRBV24-1; J gene: TRBJ2-3; CDR3 DNA: TGTGCCACCAGTGAGACCGAGACACCTTACACAGATACGCAGTATTTT; CDR3 protein: CATSETETPYTDTQYF
D gene: .; clone size: few; V gene: TRBV7-6; J gene: TRBJ2-7; CDR3 DNA: TGTGCCAGCAGCCGAGGGACAAATTCGCCCTACGAGCAGTACTTC; CDR3 protein: CASSRGTNSPYEQYF
D gene: TRBD1; clone size: .; V gene: TRBV12-3/TRBV12-4; J gene: TRBJ2-3; CDR3 DNA: TGTGCCAGCGTGGACAGGGGAGAACCAGATACGCAGTATTTT; CDR3 protein: CASVDRGEPDTQYF
D gene: .; clone size: .; V gene: TRBV12-3/TRBV12-4; J gene: TRBJ2-1; CDR3 DNA: TGTGCCAGCAGTTTTACTAGCTTCCATGAGCAGTTCTTC; CDR3 protein: CASSFTSFHEQFF
D gene: .; clone size: many; V gene: TRBV20-1; J gene: TRBJ2-2; CDR3 DNA: TGCAGTGCTCGGCCTTCAGCTAGGTTCACCGGGGAGCTGTTTTTT; CDR3 protein: CSARPSARFTGELFF
D gene: .; clone size: many; V gene: TRBV10-3; J gene: TRBJ2-3; CDR3 DNA: TGTGCCATCAGTGAGTCGGAAACTCAAGATACGCAGTATTTT; CDR3 protein: CAISESETQDTQYF
D gene: .; clone size: .; V gene: TRBV29-1; J gene: TRBJ1-4; CDR3 DNA: TGCAGCGTTGGCCAGGATAATGAAAAACTGTTTTTT; CDR3 protein: CSVGQDNEKLFF
D gene: .; clone size: few; V gene: TRBV5-4; J gene: TRBJ1-1; CDR3 DNA: TGTGCCAGCAGCTTATCCCCCTCGGGGAACACTGAAGCTTTCTTT; CDR3 protein: CASSLSPSGNTEAFF
D gene: .; clone size: .; V gene: TRBV7-3; J gene: TRBJ2-2; CDR3 DNA: TGTGCCAGCAGCTTAACAGGGATGGACACCGGGGAGCTGTTTTTT; CDR3 protein: CASSLTGMDTGELFF
D gene: .; clone size: few; V gene: TRBV9; J gene: TRBJ2-1; CDR3 DNA: TGTGCCAGCAGCGTCCGAACATCTCCGTACAATGAGCAGTTCTTC; CDR3 protein: CASSVRTSPYNEQFF
D gene: .; clone size: .; V gene: TRBV7-8; J gene: TRBJ2-3; CDR3 DNA: TGTGCCAGCAGCTTAGGGTCAGATACGCTGTATTTT; CDR3 protein: CASSLGSDTLYF
D gene: TRBD2; clone size: few; V gene: TRBV29-1; J gene: TRBJ2-1; CDR3 DNA: TGCAGCGTTGCCGCGACCCCGGGACTAGCGGGAATGGGTGATGAGCAGTTCTTC; CDR3 protein: CSVAATPGLAGMGDEQFF
D gene: .; clone size: .; V gene: TRBV30; J gene: TRBJ1-1; CDR3 DNA: TGTGCCTGGATTCGGGTGAACACTGAAGCTTTCTTT; CDR3 protein: CAWIRVNTEAFF
D gene: TRBD1; clone size: .; V gene: TRBV7-9; J gene: TRBJ1-1; CDR3 DNA: TGTGCCAGCAGCTCGGGGACAGGGGTGGATTTT; CDR3 protein: CASSSGTGVDF
D gene: .; clone size: .; V gene: TRBV5-6; J gene: TRBJ2-1; CDR3 DNA: TGTGCCAGCAGCTTGGAGGAGACCCTCTGGTTCTTC; CDR3 protein: CASSLEETLWFF
D gene: .; clone size: few; V gene: TRBV5-1; J gene: TRBJ2-3; CDR3 DNA: TGCGCCAGCAGCTTGGTTCAGGGACTCACAGATACGCAGTATTTT; CDR3 protein: CASSLVQGLTDTQYF
D gene: TRBD2; clone size: many; V gene: TRBV11-2; J gene: TRBJ2-5; CDR3 DNA: TGTGCCAGCAGCTTAAGCGGGATGGTAGAGACCCAGTACTTC; CDR3 protein: CASSLSGMVETQYF
D gene: .; clone size: few; V gene: TRBV12-3/TRBV12-4; J gene: TRBJ2-7; CDR3 DNA: TGTGCCAGCACCCAGACAGGGAGGAGCTACGAGCAGTACTTC; CDR3 protein: CASTQTGRSYEQYF
D gene: TRBD1; clone size: many; V gene: TRBV5-1; J gene: TRBJ2-6; CDR3 DNA: TGCGCCAGCAGCCGACAGGGAACCAACGTCCTGACTTTC; CDR3 protein: CASSRQGTNVLTF
D gene: .; clone size: .; V gene: TRBV5-1; J gene: TRBJ1-2; CDR3 DNA: TGTGCCAGCAGCGCGTCTGGGTTGAATGGCTACACCTTC; CDR3 protein: CASSASGLNGYTF
D gene: .; clone size: few; V gene: TRBV7-6; J gene: TRBJ2-5; CDR3 DNA: TGTGCCAGCAGCTTACAAAGTACTAGTTTCCAAGAGACCCAGTACTTC; CDR3 protein: CASSLQSTSFQETQYF
D gene: .; clone size: few; V gene: TRBV4-1; J gene: TRBJ1-1; CDR3 DNA: TGCGCCAGCAGCCAAGAGGGGTACACTGAAGCTTTCTTT; CDR3 protein: CASSQEGYTEAFF
D gene: TRBD1; clone size: many; V gene: TRBV4-1; J gene: TRBJ2-1; CDR3 DNA: TGCGCCAGCAGCCTGCGGACAGGAGCTCTTAGCAATGAGCAGTTCTTC; CDR3 protein: CASSLRTGALSNEQFF
D gene: TRBD1; clone size: .; V gene: TRBV27; J gene: TRBJ1-6; CDR3 DNA: TGTGCCAGCAGTTATGGGACAGGGGGTTCACCCCTCCACTTT; CDR3 protein: CASSYGTGGSPLHF
D gene: TRBD2; clone size: .; V gene: TRBV6-5; J gene: TRBJ2-1; CDR3 DNA: TGTGCTTCTAGCGGGAGGAGGAACACACGATACAATGAGCAGTTCTTC; CDR3 protein: CASSGRRNTRYNEQFF
D gene: TRBD2; clone size: few; V gene: TRBV5-1; J gene: TRBJ2-5; CDR3 DNA: TGCGCCAGCAGCCTGGGACTCCCGGGACTAGCGCTACGGGCGGAGACCCAGTACTTC; CDR3 protein: CASSLGLPGLALRAETQYF
D gene: TRBD2; clone size: few; V gene: TRBV7-9; J gene: TRBJ2-5; CDR3 DNA: TGTGCCAGCAGCCCCCCCCGCGGGAGGGCCCAAGAGACCCAGTACTTC; CDR3 protein: CASSPPRGRAQETQYF
D gene: .; clone size: .; V gene: TRBV29-1; J gene: TRBJ1-2; CDR3 DNA: TGCAGCGTCCGGGGCAGTAACTATGGCTACACCTTC; CDR3 protein: CSVRGSNYGYTF
D gene: TRBD2; clone size: few; V gene: TRBV19; J gene: TRBJ2-2; CDR3 DNA: TGTGCCACCAGCACGGGGGGTAGGACCGGGGAGCTGTTTTTT; CDR3 protein: CATSTGGRTGELFF
D gene: TRBD1; clone size: .; V gene: TRBV5-1; J gene: TRBJ1-1; CDR3 DNA: TGCGCCAGCAGCGCATCGGGACAGATTGAAGCTTTCTTT; CDR3 protein: CASSASGQIEAFF